The 32 T cell receptor beta chains below come from one sample, sequenced in a study of response to subunit inactivated influenza vaccine. TCRdb reprocessed the RT-PCR reads with MiXCR, giving one entry per CDR3 protein. The sample includes hundreds of thousands of distinct CDR3 sequences, about 11% of them seen just once. These sequences were also reported in another study, on T cells expressing NK-cell markers. As that report states: Libraries used 5'RACE template switching adding universal primer site and UMIs.

The specimen comprised PBMCs from blood, sampled on the day of vaccination. The receptor source for this set is a man aged 50 to 60 who received an inactivated influenza vaccine.

This clonotype was picked up a small number of times. The V gene is TRBV20-1, the J gene TRBJ1-4, with D hard to call. Per germline, CDR1 DFQATT and CDR2 SNEGSKA (reference sequence). With 4 bases removed from V and 7 bases from J, the gap between germline ends came to 13 bases. This CDR3 contains 13 residues. The CDR3, as DNA: TGCAGTGCTACGGGAGGCTTTAGTGAAAAACTGTTTTTT. Protein: CSATGGFSEKLFF.

This clonotype was seen a handful of times. This chain uses TRBV5-1 with TRBJ1-2; D gene uncertain. This CDR3 spans 13 amino acids. V dropped 1 base and J dropped 0 bases, with 4 bases sitting between them. Germline-derived CDR1 and CDR2 are SGHRS and YFSETQ. The CDR3 bases are TGCGCCAGCAGCTTGCAGTCTAACTATGGCTACACCTTC. Translated, it gives CASSLQSNYGYTF.

This clonotype came up many times. The CDR3 loop reads CASSAPTGVSNNEQFF. DNA of the CDR3: TGTGCCAGCAGCGCCCCCACTGGCGTCTCGAACAATGAGCAGTTCTTC. This sequence joins TRBV9 and TRBJ2-1, with unresolved D. V was trimmed by 3 bases and J by 5 bases, leaving 18 bases between them. Per the germline V gene, CDR1 is SGDLS and CDR2 is YYNGEE. The CDR3 extends over 16 amino acids.

The genes are TRBV29-1 and TRBJ2-5; 7 bases line up with TRBD1. The CDR3 is 11 residues long. Germline CDR1 is SQVTM and CDR2 is ANQGSEA. The junction had 2 bases not matched to a gene; V was cut back by 4 bases and J by 6 bases. The CDR3 region is CSVGQGQTQYF. Here the CDR3 DNA reads TGCAGCGTTGGACAGGGCCAGACCCAGTACTTC.

Many counts were recorded for this clonotype. This chain links TRBV5-1 with TRBJ2-1; maybe TRBD2 (5 bases). There are 11 residues in the CDR3. Germline CDR1 reads SGHRS; CDR2 reads YFSETQ. Trimming shortened V by 5 bases and J by 5 bases, and 5 bases separated the two germline ends. The CDR3 reads CASRRDNEQFF. The CDR3 bases are TGCGCCAGCAGGAGGGACAATGAGCAGTTCTTC.

The table lists this clonotype with a few counts. The chain recombines TRBV10-3 with TRBJ2-5; no firm D call. CDR1 is ENHRY and CDR2 is SYGVKD in the germline V gene. CDR3 length: 11 amino acids. Trimming stripped 6 bases from V and 0 bases from J, with 2 bases between. CDR3 protein: CAIRNQETQYF. CDR3 DNA: TGTGCCATCAGGAACCAAGAGACCCAGTACTTC.

This clonotype occurred a few times. The chain employs TRBV5-1 and TRBJ2-7; TRBD2 agrees at 10 bases. J was trimmed by 0 bases and V by 7 bases; bases with no gene match: 10. The CDR3 extends over 16 amino acids. Germline assignment: CDR1 SGHRS and CDR2 YFSETQ. The CDR3 coding sequence is TGCGCCAGCCGAAGTTCGCTAGCGGGGGACTCCTACGAGCAGTACTTC. Amino acids: CASRSSLAGDSYEQYF.

This clonotype was found many times. The chain couples TRBV11-2 to TRBJ2-1; D gene uncertain. In germline, CDR1 is SGHAT, CDR2 FQNNGV. This CDR3 has 19 amino acids. V lost 5 bases, J lost 0 bases, and 23 bases lay in between. Here the CDR3 DNA reads TGTGCCAGCAGCCATGGGGTGGCCTGGCCCTCAAGCTCCTACAATGAGCAGTTCTTC. It yields the protein CASSHGVAWPSSSYNEQFF.

The V gene is TRBV28, the J gene TRBJ2-7, with 10 positions matching TRBD2. V lost 3 bases and J lost 6; bases outside the gene matches: 5. The CDR3 spans 14 residues. The germline gives CDR1 MDHEN, CDR2 SYDVKM. The CDR3 nucleotides are TGTGCCAGCAGTTTTGGGCTAGCGGGAGTCGAGCAGTACTTC. This sequence encodes CASSFGLAGVEQYF. Combining the CDR3 with reference TRBV28 and TRBJ2-7 gives the whole variable domain DVKVTQSSRYLVKRTGEKVFLECVQDMDHENMFWYRQDPGLGLRLIYFSYDVKMKEKGDIPEGYSVSREKKERFSLILESASTNQTSMYLCASSFGLAGVEQYFGPGTRLTVT.

V is TRBV20-1 and J is TRBJ2-1; the match to TRBD2 covers 11 bases. In germline, CDR1 is DFQATT, CDR2 SNEGSKA (reference sequence). This CDR3 region has 15 residues. V shed 1 base, J shed 2 bases, and the junction held 1 base outside the gene matches. CDR3 sequence (DNA): TGCAGTGCTAGAGGACTAGCGGGAACCTACAATGAGCAGTTCTTC. Translated, it gives CSARGLAGTYNEQFF.

This clonotype was picked up many times. The rearrangement uses TRBV4-1 and TRBJ2-1, with TRBD2 matching 9 bases. The ends lost 3 bases at V and 4 bases at J; junction bases unmatched: 7. The CDR3 runs to 16 residues. Germline CDR1 is MGHRA and CDR2 is YSYEKL. CDR3 sequence: CASSQDSGGAYNEQFF. The CDR3 DNA is TGCGCCAGCAGCCAGGATAGCGGGGGAGCTTACAATGAGCAGTTCTTC.

The chain recombines TRBV15 with TRBJ2-7; 9 bases are shared with TRBD1. CDR3 length: 14 amino acids. Germline V lookup: CDR1 LNHNV, CDR2 YYDKDF (reference sequence). V gave up 5 bases and J gave up 7 bases; unmatched junction bases: 9. Written as DNA, the CDR3 is TGTGCCACCAGCGGATACAGGGGGCCGGGTGAGCAGTACTTC. Translating gives CATSGYRGPGEQYF.

This chain links TRBV6-5 with TRBJ1-2; no definite D call. Trimming cost V 0 bases and J 3 bases, with 17 bases left between them. The CDR3 contains 17 residues. Germline CDR1 is MNHEY and CDR2 is SVGAGI. The CDR3 DNA follows: TGTGCCAGCAGTTACTCTCCGGACGGAGCTGTTTACTATGGCTACACCTTC. Its protein is CASSYSPDGAVYYGYTF.

This chain joins TRBV18 and TRBJ2-2; TRBD1 aligns across 7 bases. The CDR3 length is 16 residues. After removal of 4 bases from V and 3 bases from J, the junction contained 8 bases not matched to a gene. In germline, CDR1 is KGHSH, CDR2 LQKENI. CDR3 in amino acids: CASSRVTGTHTGELFF. The CDR3 bases are TGTGCCAGCTCACGAGTGACAGGGACACACACCGGGGAGCTGTTTTTT.

The V and J genes are TRBV7-2 and TRBJ1-2; D ambiguous. Germline loops: CDR1 SGHTA, CDR2 FQGNSA. The CDR3 has 11 amino acids. The V end was cut by 5 bases, the J end by 4 bases, with 5 bases between. The CDR3 nucleotides read TGTGCCAGCAGCGACCCCTATGGCTACACCTTC. This translates into CASSDPYGYTF.

This clonotype appeared many times. The V gene is TRBV7-2, the J gene TRBJ2-3; TRBD1 matches 7 bases. J gave up 2 bases and V 6 bases, and 5 bases lay outside the gene matches. The germline gives CDR1 SGHTA, CDR2 FQGNSA. The CDR3 totals 14 residues. CDR3 sequence (DNA): TGTGCCAGCAGACCCGGGACAGTCACAGATACGCAGTATTTT. Protein: CASRPGTVTDTQYF.

This clonotype showed up many times. The chain carries TRBV20-1 and TRBJ2-7, with 13 positions matching TRBD2. Germline-derived CDR1 and CDR2 are DFQATT and SNEGSKA (reference sequence). Trimming cost V 6 bases and J 1 base; bases outside gene matches: 6. The CDR3 is 15 residues long. CDR3 loop: CSAMGLAGRSYEQYF. In DNA, the CDR3 is TGCAGTGCCATGGGACTAGCGGGAAGGTCCTACGAGCAGTACTTC.

The sample holds many counts of this clonotype. The chain is built from TRBV14 and TRBJ2-7, with D tentatively TRBD1 (5 bases). The CDR3 runs to 15 residues. V was shortened by 1 base and J by 1 base, with 11 bases between the two germline ends. The V gene's germline CDR1 is SGHDN and CDR2 FVKESK. Here the CDR3 reads CASSQASGISYEQYF. CDR3 DNA sequence: TGTGCCAGCAGCCAAGCGTCAGGGATATCCTACGAGCAGTACTTC.

This CDR3 reads CASSYSRSGGHKYGSYNEQFF. The CDR3, as DNA: TGTGCCAGCAGTTACTCGAGGTCTGGGGGCCACAAGTACGGCTCCTACAATGAGCAGTTCTTC. The rearrangement links TRBV6-2 or TRBV6-3 to TRBJ2-1; tentative D call: TRBD1 (6 bases). CDR1 is MNHEY, CDR2 SVGEGT, per germline. The CDR3 covers 21 residues. Trimming stripped 0 bases from V and 0 bases from J, with 24 bases between.

The V and J genes are TRBV5-5 and TRBJ2-7, with TRBD1 identical over 9 bases. The CDR3 loop spans 15 amino acids. Germline values: CDR1 SGHKS, CDR2 YYEKEE (reference sequence). With 4 bases clipped from V and 3 bases from J, the junction kept 8 bases outside the gene matches. Here the CDR3 reads CASSPTGTGFYEQYF. CDR3 nucleotides: TGTGCCAGCAGCCCGACCGGGACAGGGTTCTACGAGCAGTACTTC.

This clonotype was recorded at least ten times. The gene calls are TRBV6-1 and TRBJ2-5, with 8 bases matching TRBD1. The germline V gene has CDR1 MNHNS and CDR2 SASEGT. The length of the CDR3 is 15 residues. V shed 5 bases and J 2 bases; nucleotides not matched to a gene: 7. CDR3 residues: CASSSYRGSQETQYF. Here the CDR3 DNA reads TGTGCCAGCAGTAGTTACAGGGGGTCTCAAGAGACCCAGTACTTC.

This clonotype was detected only a few times. The genes are TRBV12-5 and TRBJ2-3, with D uncertain. Germline CDR1 reads LGHNT; CDR2 reads FRNRAP. The CDR3 covers 15 residues. The V gene lost 1 base and the J gene lost 0 bases, with 8 bases spanning the gap. The CDR3 reads CASGLGVTSTDTQYF. CDR3 nucleotide sequence: TGTGCTAGTGGTTTGGGCGTAACTAGCACAGATACGCAGTATTTT.

V gene TRBV12-3 or TRBV12-4 combines with J gene TRBJ2-2; 9 bases are a match to TRBD1. J lost 6 bases, V lost 8 bases, and 7 bases had no gene match. The CDR3 is 14 amino acids. The CDR3 DNA reads TGTGCCAGCGGAGAACAGGGGGCGGCCGGGGAGCTGTTTTTT. It encodes CASGEQGAAGELFF.

This clonotype was seen a few times. The V and J genes are TRBV15 and TRBJ2-7; 7 positions match TRBD1. Unmatched junction bases numbered 1, after V lost 5 bases and J lost 3 bases. Germline V CDR1 and CDR2: LNHNV, YYDKDF (reference sequence). This CDR3 comprises 12 residues. CDR3 residues: CATSGDSYEQYF. The DNA for the CDR3 is TGTGCCACCAGCGGGGACAGCTACGAGCAGTACTTC.

This clonotype has just one count. The final CDR3 position lacks the conserved phenylalanine or tryptophan, pointing to a likely read error. This sequence joins TRBV5-1 and TRBJ2-7; 7 bases align to TRBD2. The V gene end was trimmed by 4 bases and the J gene end by 1 base; junction bases not matched to a gene: 5. Germline assignment: CDR1 SGHRS and CDR2 YFSETQ. The CDR3 extends over 14 amino acids. CDR3 bases: TGCGCCAGCAGCCCGACGGGGGGATCCTACGAGCAGTACTGC. This sequence encodes CASSPTGGSYEQYC.

A few counts support this clonotype. This sequence joins TRBV19 and TRBJ1-2, with TRBD1 matching 10 bases. This CDR3 spans 14 amino acids. V dropped 6 bases and J dropped 7; count of bases not matched to a gene: 8. Germline V gene lookup returns CDR1 LNHDA and CDR2 SQIVND (reference sequence). The CDR3 region has the DNA TGTGCCAGTAGGGATGGACAGGGGGGCTCTGGCTACACCTTC. It encodes CASRDGQGGSGYTF.

The chain links TRBV7-9 to TRBJ2-5; D is ambiguous. The V end was cut by 5 bases, the J end by 5 bases, with 9 bases between. The germline V gene has CDR1 SEHNR and CDR2 FQNEAQ (reference sequence). The CDR3 totals 12 residues. The CDR3: CASSRFGETQYF. CDR3 nucleotides: TGTGCCAGCAGCCGTTTCGGGGAGACCCAGTACTTC. Full variable domain (remainder filled in from reference TRBV7-9 and TRBJ2-5): DTGVSQNPRHKITKRGQNVTFRCDPISEHNRLYWYRQTLGQGPEFLTYFQNEAQLEKSRLLSDRFSAERPKGSFSTLEIQRTEQGDSAMYLCASSRFGETQYFGPGTRLLVL.

The rearrangement joins TRBV6-5 to TRBJ1-1; D uncertain. CDR1 MNHEY and CDR2 SVGAGI come from the germline V gene. CDR3 length equals 12 residues. V dropped 8 bases and J dropped 4 bases, with 11 bases sitting between them. The CDR3 region is CASRGGITEAFF. Written as DNA, the CDR3 is TGTGCCAGCCGCGGCGGGATCACTGAAGCTTTCTTT.

The chain is built from TRBV7-2 and TRBJ1-1; 7 positions agree with TRBD1. CDR3 length: 15 residues. CDR1 and CDR2 (germline): SGHTA, FQGNSA. J lost 5 bases, V lost 5 bases, and 11 bases had no gene match. CDR3 nucleotides: TGTGCCAGCAGCGTGCGACAGGGCCGTAGGACTGAAGCTTTCTTT. Amino acid sequence: CASSVRQGRRTEAFF.

This chain uses TRBV12-3 or TRBV12-4 with TRBJ2-2; D is perhaps TRBD2 (7 bases). The CDR3 extends over 14 amino acids. V was shortened by 6 bases and J by 6 bases, with 14 bases between the two germline ends. CDR3 coding DNA: TGTGCCAGCAGGCTCCTCGGGGGGCCCGGGGAGCTGTTTTTT. It translates to CASRLLGGPGELFF.

This chain joins TRBV5-1 and TRBJ2-1; TRBD1 matches 7 bases. Per germline, CDR1 SGHRS and CDR2 YFSETQ. Trimming removed 4 bases from V and 4 bases from J; junction bases left unmatched: 17. CDR3 length: 18 amino acids. The CDR3, as DNA: TGCGCCAGCAGCGCAGGGTTACAGGGGACCAACTCGTACAATGAGCAGTTCTTC. It codes for CASSAGLQGTNSYNEQFF.

This clonotype appeared many times. J is TRBJ1-1 and V is TRBV7-6; D is undetermined. The CDR3 contains 14 residues. Germline assignment: CDR1 SGHVS and CDR2 FNYEAQ. V was trimmed by 1 base and J by 1 base, leaving 7 bases between them. In nucleotides, the CDR3 is TGTGCCAGCAGCTTAGGTCCGGGGAACACTGAAGCTTTCTTT. Translation: CASSLGPGNTEAFF. The entire variable domain, with the rest obtained from reference TRBV7-6 and TRBJ1-1, is as follows: GAGVSQSPRYKVTKRGQDVALRCDPISGHVSLYWYRQALGQGPEFLTYFNYEAQQDKSGLPNDRFSAERPEGSISTLTIQRTEQRDSAMYRCASSLGPGNTEAFFGQGTRLTVV.